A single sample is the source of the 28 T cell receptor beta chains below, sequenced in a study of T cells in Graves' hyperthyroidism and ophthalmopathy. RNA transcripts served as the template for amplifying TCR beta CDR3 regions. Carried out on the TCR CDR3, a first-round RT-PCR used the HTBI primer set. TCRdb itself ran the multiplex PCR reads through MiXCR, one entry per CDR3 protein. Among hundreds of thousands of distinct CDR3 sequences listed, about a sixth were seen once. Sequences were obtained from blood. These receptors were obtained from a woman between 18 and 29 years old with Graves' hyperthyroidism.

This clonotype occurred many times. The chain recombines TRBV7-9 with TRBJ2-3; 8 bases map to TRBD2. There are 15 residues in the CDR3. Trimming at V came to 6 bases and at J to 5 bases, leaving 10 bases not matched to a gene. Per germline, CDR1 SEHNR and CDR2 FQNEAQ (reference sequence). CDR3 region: CASRHPSGSVDTQYF. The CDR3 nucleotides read TGTGCCAGCAGGCACCCTAGCGGGTCAGTAGATACGCAGTATTTT.

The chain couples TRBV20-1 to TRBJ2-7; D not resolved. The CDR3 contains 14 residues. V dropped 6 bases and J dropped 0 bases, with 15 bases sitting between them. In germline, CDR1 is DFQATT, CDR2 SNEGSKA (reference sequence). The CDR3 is CSALHPRNSYEQYF. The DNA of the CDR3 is TGCAGTGCCCTTCACCCCCGGAACTCCTACGAGCAGTACTTC.

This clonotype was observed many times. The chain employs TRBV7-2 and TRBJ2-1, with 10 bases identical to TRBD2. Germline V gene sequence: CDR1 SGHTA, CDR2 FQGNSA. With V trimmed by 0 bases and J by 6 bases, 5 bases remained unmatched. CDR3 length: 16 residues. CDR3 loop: CASSLALAGVGNEQFF. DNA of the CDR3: TGTGCCAGCAGCTTAGCGCTAGCGGGAGTGGGCAATGAGCAGTTCTTC.

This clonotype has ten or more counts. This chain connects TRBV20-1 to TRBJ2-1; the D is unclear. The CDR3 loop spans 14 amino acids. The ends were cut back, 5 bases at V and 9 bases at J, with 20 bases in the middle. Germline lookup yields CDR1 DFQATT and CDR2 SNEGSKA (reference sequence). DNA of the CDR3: TGCAGTGCTCCCGCCGAGTTAGCTGGTGGTGAGCAGTTCTTC. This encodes CSAPAELAGGEQFF.

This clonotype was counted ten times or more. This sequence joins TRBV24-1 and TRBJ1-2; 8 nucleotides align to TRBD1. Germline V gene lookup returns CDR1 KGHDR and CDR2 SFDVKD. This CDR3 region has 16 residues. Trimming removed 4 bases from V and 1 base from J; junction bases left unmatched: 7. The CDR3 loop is CATSDPGQGVNYGYTF. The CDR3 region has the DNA TGTGCCACCAGTGACCCCGGACAGGGCGTTAACTATGGCTACACCTTC.

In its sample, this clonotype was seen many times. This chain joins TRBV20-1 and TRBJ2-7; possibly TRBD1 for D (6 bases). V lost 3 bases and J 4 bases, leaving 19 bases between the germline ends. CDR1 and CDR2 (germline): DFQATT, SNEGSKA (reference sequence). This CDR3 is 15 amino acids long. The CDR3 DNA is TGCAGTGCTAGCGGGGCACCGGGACACCAATACGAGCAGTACTTC. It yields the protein CSASGAPGHQYEQYF.

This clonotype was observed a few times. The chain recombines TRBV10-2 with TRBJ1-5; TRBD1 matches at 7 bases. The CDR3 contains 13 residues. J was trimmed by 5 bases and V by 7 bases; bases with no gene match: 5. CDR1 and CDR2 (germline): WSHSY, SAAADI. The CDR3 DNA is TGCGCCAGCACCACAGGGGCACATCAGCCCCAGCATTTT. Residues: CASTTGAHQPQHF.

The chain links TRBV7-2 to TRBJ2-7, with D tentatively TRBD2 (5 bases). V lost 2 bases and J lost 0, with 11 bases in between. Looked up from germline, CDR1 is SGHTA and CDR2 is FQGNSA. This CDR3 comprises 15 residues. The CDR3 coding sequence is TGTGCCAGCAGCTTAACCCGGGGAAGCTCCTACGAGCAGTACTTC. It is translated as CASSLTRGSSYEQYF.

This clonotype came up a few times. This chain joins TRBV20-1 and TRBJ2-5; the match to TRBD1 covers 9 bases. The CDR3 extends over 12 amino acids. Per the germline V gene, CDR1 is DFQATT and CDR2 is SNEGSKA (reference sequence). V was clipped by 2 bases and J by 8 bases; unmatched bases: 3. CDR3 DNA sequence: TGCAGTGCTAGACCGACAGGGGGAACCCAGTACTTC. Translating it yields CSARPTGGTQYF.

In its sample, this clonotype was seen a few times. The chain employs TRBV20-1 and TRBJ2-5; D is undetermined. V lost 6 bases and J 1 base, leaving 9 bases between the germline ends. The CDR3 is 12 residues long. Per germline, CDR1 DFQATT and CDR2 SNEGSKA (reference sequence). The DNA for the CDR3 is TGCAGTGCCCGGGCAGTCCAAGAGACCCAGTACTTC. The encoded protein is CSARAVQETQYF.

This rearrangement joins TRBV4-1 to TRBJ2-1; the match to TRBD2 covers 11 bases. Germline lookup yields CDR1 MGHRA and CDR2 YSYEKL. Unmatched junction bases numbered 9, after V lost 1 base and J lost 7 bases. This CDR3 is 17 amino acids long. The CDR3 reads CASSQGTSGSFGNEQFF. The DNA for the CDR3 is TGCGCCAGCAGCCAAGGTACTAGCGGGAGTTTCGGGAATGAGCAGTTCTTC.

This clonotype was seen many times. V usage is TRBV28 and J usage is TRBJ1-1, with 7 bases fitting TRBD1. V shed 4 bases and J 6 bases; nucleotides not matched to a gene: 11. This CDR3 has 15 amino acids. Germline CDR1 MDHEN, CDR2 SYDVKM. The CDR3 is CASSSRDSGVSEAFF. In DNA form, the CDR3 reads TGTGCCAGCAGTTCCCGGGACAGTGGGGTGTCTGAAGCTTTCTTT.

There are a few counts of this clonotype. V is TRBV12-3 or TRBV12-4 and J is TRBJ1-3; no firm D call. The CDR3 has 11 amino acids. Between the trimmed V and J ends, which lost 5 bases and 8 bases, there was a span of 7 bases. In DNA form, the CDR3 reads TGTGCCAGCAGTAAAACCTACACCATATATTTT. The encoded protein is CASSKTYTIYF.

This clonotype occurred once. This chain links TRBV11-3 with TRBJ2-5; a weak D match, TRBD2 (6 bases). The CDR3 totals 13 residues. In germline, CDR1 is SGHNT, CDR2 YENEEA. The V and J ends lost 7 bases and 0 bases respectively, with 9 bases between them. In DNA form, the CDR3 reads TGTGCCAGCACGGGCGGGAACCAAGAGACCCAGTACTTC. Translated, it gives CASTGGNQETQYF.

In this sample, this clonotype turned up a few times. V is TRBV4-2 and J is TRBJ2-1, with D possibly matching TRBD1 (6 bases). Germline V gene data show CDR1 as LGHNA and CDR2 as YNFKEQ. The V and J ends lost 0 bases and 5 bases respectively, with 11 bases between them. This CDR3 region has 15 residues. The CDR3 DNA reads TGTGCCAGCAGCCAAGAACGCCAGGGGAACAATGAGCAGTTCTTC. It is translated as CASSQERQGNNEQFF.

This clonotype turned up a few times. CDR3 bases: TGTGCCACCAGTGATTTGCTTACTAGCTGGAACACCGGGGAGCTGTTTTTT. It translates to CATSDLLTSWNTGELFF. The chain employs TRBV24-1 and TRBJ2-2, with a possible D match to TRBD2 (6 bases). Germline V CDR1 and CDR2: KGHDR, SFDVKD. V lost 0 bases and J 1 base, leaving 11 bases between the germline ends. CDR3 size: 17 residues.

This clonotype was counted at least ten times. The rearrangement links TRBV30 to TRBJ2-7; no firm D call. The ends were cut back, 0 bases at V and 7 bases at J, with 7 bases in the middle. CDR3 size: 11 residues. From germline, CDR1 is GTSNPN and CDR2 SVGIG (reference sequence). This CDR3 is CAWSVMREQYF. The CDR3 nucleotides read TGTGCCTGGAGTGTAATGCGGGAGCAGTACTTC.

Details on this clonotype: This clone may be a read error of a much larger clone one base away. DNA for the CDR3: TGTGCCAGCTTTTCACGCACGGGCTACAATGAGCAGTTCTTC. Encoded protein: CASFSRTGYNEQFF. This chain links TRBV2 with TRBJ2-1, with D uncertain. The CDR3 runs to 14 residues. V lost 8 bases to trimming and J lost 3 bases, with 14 bases between them. Germline CDR1 is SNHLY and CDR2 is FYNNEI.

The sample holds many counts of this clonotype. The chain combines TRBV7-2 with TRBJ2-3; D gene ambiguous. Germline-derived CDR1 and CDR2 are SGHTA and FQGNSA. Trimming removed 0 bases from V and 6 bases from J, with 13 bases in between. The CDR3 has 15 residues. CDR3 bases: TGTGCCAGCAGCTTAGCGCGCCCCCCTCTCGATACGCAGTATTTT. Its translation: CASSLARPPLDTQYF.

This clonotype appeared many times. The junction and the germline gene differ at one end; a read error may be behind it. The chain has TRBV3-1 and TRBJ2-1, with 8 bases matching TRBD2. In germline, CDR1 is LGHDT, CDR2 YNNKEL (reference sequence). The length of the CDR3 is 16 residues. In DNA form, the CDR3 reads TGTGCCAGCAGTCAAGGGAGCGGGGGAGCTTACAATGAGCAGTTCTTC. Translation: CASSQGSGGAYNEQFF.

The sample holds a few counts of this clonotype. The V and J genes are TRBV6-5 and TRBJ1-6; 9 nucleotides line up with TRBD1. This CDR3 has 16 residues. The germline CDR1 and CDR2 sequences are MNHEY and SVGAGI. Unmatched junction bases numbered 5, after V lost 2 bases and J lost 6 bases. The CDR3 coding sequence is TGTGCCAGCAGTTACCGGCCGGGACAGGGTAATTCACCCCTCCACTTT. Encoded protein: CASSYRPGQGNSPLHF.

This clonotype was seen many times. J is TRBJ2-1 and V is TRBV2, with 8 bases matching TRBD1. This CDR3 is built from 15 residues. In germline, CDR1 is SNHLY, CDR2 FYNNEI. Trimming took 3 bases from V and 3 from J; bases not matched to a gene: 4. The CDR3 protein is CASSDRDRLYNEQFF. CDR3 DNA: TGTGCCAGCAGTGACCGGGACAGGCTCTACAATGAGCAGTTCTTC.

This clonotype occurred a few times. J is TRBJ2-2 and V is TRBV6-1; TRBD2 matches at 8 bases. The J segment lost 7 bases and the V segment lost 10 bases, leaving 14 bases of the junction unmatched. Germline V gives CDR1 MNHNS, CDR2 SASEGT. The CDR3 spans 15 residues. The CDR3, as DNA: TGTGCCACCCGGACCCGACTAGCGATTGACGGGGAGCTGTTTTTT. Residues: CATRTRLAIDGELFF.

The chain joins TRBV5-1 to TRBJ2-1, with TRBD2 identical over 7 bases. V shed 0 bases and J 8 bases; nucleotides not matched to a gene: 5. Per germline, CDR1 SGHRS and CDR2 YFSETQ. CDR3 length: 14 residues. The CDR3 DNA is TGCGCCAGCAGCTTGGGCGGGAGAGGTTATGAGCAGTTCTTC. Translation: CASSLGGRGYEQFF.

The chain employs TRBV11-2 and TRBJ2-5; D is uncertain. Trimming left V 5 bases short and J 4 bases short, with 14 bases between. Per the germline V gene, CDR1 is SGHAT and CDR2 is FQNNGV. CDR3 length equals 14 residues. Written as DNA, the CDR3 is TGTGCCAGCAGCCCCCGGGCAGGTTCAGAGACCCAGTACTTC. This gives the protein CASSPRAGSETQYF.

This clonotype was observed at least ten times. CDR3 bases: TGTGCCAGCAGTAGGCAGGGGAGTTTAGCCAAAAACATTCAGTACTTC. This codes for CASSRQGSLAKNIQYF. J is TRBJ2-4 and V is TRBV12-3 or TRBV12-4, with D perhaps TRBD1 (6 bases). The CDR3 totals 16 residues. Trimming removed 5 bases at V and 0 bases at J, with 14 bases between.

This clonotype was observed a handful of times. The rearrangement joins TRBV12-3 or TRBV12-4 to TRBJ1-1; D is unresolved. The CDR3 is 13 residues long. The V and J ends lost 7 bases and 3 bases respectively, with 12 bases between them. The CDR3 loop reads CASTPRGDTEAFF. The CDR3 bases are TGTGCCAGCACCCCCCGGGGAGACACTGAAGCTTTCTTT.

The CDR3 nucleotides are TGCGCCAGCAGCGTACAGGGGGCCCCAGAAAAACTGTTTTTT. It is translated as CASSVQGAPEKLFF. V is TRBV5-1 and J is TRBJ1-4; 9 bases are shared with TRBD1. Per the germline V gene, CDR1 is SGHRS and CDR2 is YFSETQ. CDR3 size: 14 residues. The ends lost 4 bases at V and 8 bases at J; junction bases unmatched: 6.